The clone carrying this TCR beta chain appeared a single time. This entry is derived from a study of blood T cell repertoires in COVID-19. Whole-study context: Acute and convalescent COVID-19 specimens originated in the United States, Italy and Spain. The analysed material was cDNA or gDNA that came from T cells, B-cell-depleted T cells, or PBMCs.

Germline V CDR1 and CDR2: SGHNT, YENEEA. The CDR3 has 14 amino acids. V was shortened by 5 bases and J by 1 base, with 11 bases between the two germline ends. In the study's own analysis: Amplification of reference gene primers was used by the study to estimate nucleated cell counts. Method: immunoSEQ multiplex PCR; TCRdb's copy keeps in-frame clones and lacks some. Clone size and V and J calls were adopted from that table, with D and trimming inferred from the DNA. This sample has some 230,000 clones, with more than 80% found just once. The receptor's source is a man in his thirties or forties who had recovered from COVID-19. V usage is TRBV11-3 and J usage is TRBJ1-1; a weak D match, TRBD1 (6 bases). The sample comprised peripheral blood. CDR3 DNA: TGTGCCAGCAGCCTTGACAGGTCGAACACTGAAGCTTTCTTT. Translated, it gives CASSLDRSNTEAFF. Full variable domain (rest looked up from reference TRBV11-3 and TRBJ1-1): EAGVVQSPRYKIIEKKQPVAFWCNPISGHNTLYWYLQNLGQGPELLIRYENEEAVDDSQLPKDRFSAERLKGVDSTLKIQPAELGDSAVYLCASSLDRSNTEAFFGQGTRLTVV.